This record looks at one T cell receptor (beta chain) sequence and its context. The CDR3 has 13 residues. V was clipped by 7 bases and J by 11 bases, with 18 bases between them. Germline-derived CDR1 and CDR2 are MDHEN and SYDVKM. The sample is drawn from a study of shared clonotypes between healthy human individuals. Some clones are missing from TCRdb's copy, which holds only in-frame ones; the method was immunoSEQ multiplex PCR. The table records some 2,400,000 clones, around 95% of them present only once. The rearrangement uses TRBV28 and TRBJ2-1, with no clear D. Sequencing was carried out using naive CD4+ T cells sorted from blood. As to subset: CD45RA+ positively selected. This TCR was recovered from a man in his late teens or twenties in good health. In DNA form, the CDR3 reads TGTGCCAGCACCCCCCGTACTGTAGAGAAGCAGTTCTTC. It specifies CASTPRTVEKQFF.